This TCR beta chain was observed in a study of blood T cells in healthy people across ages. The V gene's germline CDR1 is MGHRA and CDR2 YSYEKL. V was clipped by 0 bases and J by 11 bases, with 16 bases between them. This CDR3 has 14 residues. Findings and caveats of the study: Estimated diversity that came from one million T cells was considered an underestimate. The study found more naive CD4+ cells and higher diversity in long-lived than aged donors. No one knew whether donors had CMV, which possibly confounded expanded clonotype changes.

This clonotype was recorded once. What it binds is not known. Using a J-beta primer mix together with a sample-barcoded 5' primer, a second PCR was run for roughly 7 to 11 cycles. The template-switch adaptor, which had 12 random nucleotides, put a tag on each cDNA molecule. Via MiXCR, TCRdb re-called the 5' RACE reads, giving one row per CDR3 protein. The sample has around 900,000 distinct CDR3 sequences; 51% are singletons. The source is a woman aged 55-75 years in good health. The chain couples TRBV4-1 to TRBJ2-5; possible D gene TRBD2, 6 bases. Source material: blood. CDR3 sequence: CASSQDRRLREQYF. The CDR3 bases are TGCGCCAGCAGCCAAGATCGACGGCTACGGGAGCAGTACTTC.